This passage covers 5 T cell receptor beta chains from one sample sequenced in a study of breast tumors, draining lymph nodes, adjacent tissues. Using its own MiXCR run on the multiplex PCR reads, TCRdb lists one record per CDR3 protein. The top ten clones hold roughly 7.3% of a sample with about 89,000 distinct CDR3 sequences, around 28% of them seen once. Samples came from axillary lymph nodes draining the breast cancer. Specimen: axillary lymph node tissue. All receptors come from a female donor with breast cancer. Some clones in this sample may be carry-over from other donors' samples.

Comment on this clonotype: This may come from a read error, since a much larger clone is one base off. V and J are TRBV13 and TRBJ2-1; 8 bases align to TRBD2. CDR3 length equals 16 residues. Germline CDR1 reads PRHDT; CDR2 reads FYEKMQ (reference sequence). In DNA, the CDR3 is TGTGCCAGCAGCGGTCGGGGGGGTAGCTCCTACAATGAGCAGTCCTTC. Protein product: CASSGRGGSSYNEQSF.

This clonotype was observed at least ten times. This sequence may be a read error, since a much larger clone differs from it by one base. The J gene is TRBJ2-7, the V gene TRBV20-1, with D possibly being TRBD2 (7 bases). The germline CDR1 and CDR2 sequences are DFQATT and SNEGSKA (reference sequence). V shed 4 bases and J shed 6 bases, with 19 bases lying between them. There are 14 residues in the CDR3. The CDR3 bases are TGCAGTGCTATGGGGGAGGGGGGGCTCTCCGAGCAGTACTTC. Translation: CSAMGEGGLSEQYF.

This clonotype was observed many times. This chain connects TRBV7-2 to TRBJ1-5; D is undetermined. CDR3 length equals 13 residues. CDR1 is SGHTA and CDR2 is FQGNSA in the germline V gene. V shed 7 bases and J shed 5 bases, with 12 bases lying between them. The DNA of the CDR3 is TGTGCCAGCACACAGAAGAAGGATCAGCCCCAGCATTTT. It codes for CASTQKKDQPQHF.

This clonotype was counted at least ten times. This chain joins TRBV19 and TRBJ1-1; no reliable D call. CDR3 size: 14 residues. Looked up from germline, CDR1 is LNHDA and CDR2 is SQIVND (reference sequence). The V end was cut by 4 bases, the J end by 0 bases, with 9 bases between. Here the CDR3 reads CASSRSEMNTEAFF. The CDR3 bases are TGTGCCAGTAGTAGATCGGAGATGAACACTGAAGCTTTCTTT.

The chain uses TRBV10-3 and TRBJ2-2, with D uncertain. The V end lost 10 bases, the J end lost 6 bases, and 9 bases lay between the germline ends. Germline V gives CDR1 ENHRY, CDR2 SYGVKD. The CDR3 runs 11 residues. The DNA of the CDR3 is TGTGCCACCACCTATTCCGGGGAGCTGTTTTTT. It encodes CATTYSGELFF.